These 17 T cell receptor beta chains share one sample of origin, sequenced in a study of blood T cells in healthy people across ages. Primed by a sample-barcoded 5' primer and a J-beta primer mix, a second PCR proceeded for about 6 to 12 cycles. TCRdb called the 5' RACE reads again in MiXCR, with one record for every CDR3 protein. The sample has about 1.4 million distinct CDR3 sequences; around 55% are singletons. The sequenced sample was blood. Receptors were obtained from a young man in good health.

This clonotype was counted between two and nine times. The chain uses TRBV7-2 and TRBJ2-4, with TRBD2 as a possible D gene (6 bases). The closer fit of TRBJ2-7 to the DNA end suggests the J call may be wrong. The CDR3 is 13 amino acids. Per the germline V gene, CDR1 is SGHTA and CDR2 is FQGNSA. In DNA, the CDR3 is TGTGCCAGCAGCTTCATTACGGGGGACGAGCAGTACTTC. It specifies CASSFITGDEQYF.

The chain uses TRBV9 and TRBJ1-2; TRBD1 matches at 7 bases. Per germline, CDR1 SGDLS and CDR2 YYNGEE. The V segment lost 0 bases and the J segment 2 bases; nucleotides outside the gene matches: 4. The CDR3 covers 15 residues. The CDR3 reads CASSVATGANYGYTF. In nucleotides, the CDR3 is TGTGCCAGCAGCGTAGCTACAGGGGCCAACTATGGCTACACCTTC.

In DNA, the CDR3 is TGTGCCAGCAGTTCCCCGGGTTTACGCTATGGCTACACCTTC. This translates into CASSSPGLRYGYTF. This chain uses TRBV27 with TRBJ1-2, with D unresolved. The CDR3 is 14 amino acids. The germline V and J ends were trimmed by 4 bases and 4 bases, with 13 bases remaining between them. CDR1 and CDR2 (germline): MNHEY, SMNVEV (reference sequence).

The chain links TRBV7-9 to TRBJ2-4; 9 bases agree with TRBD2. The trim removed 4 bases at V and 0 bases at J, leaving 4 bases unmatched. CDR1 is SEHNR and CDR2 is FQNEAQ in the germline V gene (reference sequence). CDR3 length: 16 residues. CDR3 nucleotides: TGTGCCAGCAGCTCACCTAGCGGGGCAGCCAAAAACATTCAGTACTTC. It encodes CASSSPSGAAKNIQYF.

The sample holds a few counts of this clonotype. The J gene is TRBJ2-5, the V gene TRBV29-1; 7 bases fit TRBD1. The CDR3 is 14 amino acids. The junction had 12 bases not matched to a gene; V was cut back by 7 bases and J by 4 bases. The V gene's germline CDR1 is SQVTM and CDR2 ANQGSEA. The CDR3 DNA reads TGCAGCGGTGGGGACAGAGCATCAGTAGAGACCCAGTACTTC. It specifies CSGGDRASVETQYF. The full variable domain, rest sourced from reference TRBV29-1 and TRBJ2-5, is SAVISQKPSRDICQRGTSLTIQCQVDSQVTMMFWYRQQPGQSLTLIATANQGSEATYESGFVIDKFPISRPNLTFSTLTVSNMSPEDSSIYLCSGGDRASVETQYFGPGTRLLVL.

This rearrangement joins TRBV20-1 to TRBJ1-2; D remains ambiguous. CDR1 DFQATT and CDR2 SNEGSKA come from the germline V gene (reference sequence). Trimming left V 4 bases short and J 1 base short, with 7 bases between. The CDR3 is 12 residues long. Here the CDR3 DNA reads TGCAGTGCTAAGACGGTTAACTATGGCTACACCTTC. Its translation is CSAKTVNYGYTF.

V usage is TRBV7-2 and J usage is TRBJ2-5; D may be TRBD1 (5 bases). Deletions cut 4 bases from V and 0 bases from J, with 9 bases between. The germline CDR1 and CDR2 sequences are SGHTA and FQGNSA. The CDR3 spans 14 residues. Here the CDR3 reads CASSSGHYQETQYF. The CDR3 DNA reads TGTGCCAGCAGCTCTGGACACTACCAAGAGACCCAGTACTTC.

The chain has TRBV7-9 and TRBJ2-4; a weak D match, TRBD1 (5 bases). TRBJ2-7 explains the end of the DNA better; the J call may be wrong. CDR1 is SEHNR, CDR2 FQNEAQ, per germline (reference sequence). The length of the CDR3 is 14 residues. The CDR3 is CASSPGPLTYEQYF. The DNA of the CDR3 is TGTGCCAGCAGCCCAGGGCCGCTAACCTACGAGCAGTACTTC.

This chain links TRBV12-3 or TRBV12-4 with TRBJ1-1; the D gene is possibly TRBD1 (6 bases). CDR3 length: 17 residues. V was clipped by 7 bases and J by 6 bases, with 27 bases between them. For the CDR3, the DNA is TGTGCCAGCACCTTCCGGGGGGCAGGGTTAGGTGTGCCTGAAGCTTTCTTT. Its translation is CASTFRGAGLGVPEAFF.

This rearrangement joins TRBV3-1 to TRBJ1-1; no clear D. The CDR3 is 13 residues long. The V gene's germline CDR1 is LGHDT and CDR2 YNNKEL (reference sequence). Trimming removed 1 base at V and 7 bases at J, with 10 bases between. CDR3 region: CASSQGRGGEAFF. CDR3 sequence (DNA): TGTGCCAGCAGCCAAGGACGGGGAGGTGAAGCTTTCTTT.

Concerning this clonotype: With a much larger clone just one base away, this may be a read error. The V and J genes are TRBV6-2 or TRBV6-3 and TRBJ2-7, with 10 bases matching TRBD1. CDR3 length: 14 residues. Germline CDR1 is MNHEY and CDR2 is SVGEGT. Trimming took 7 bases from V and 0 from J; bases not matched to a gene: 3. In nucleotides, the CDR3 is TGTGCCAGCACGTGGACAGGGGGCTCCTACGAGCAGTACTTC. The encoded protein is CASTWTGGSYEQYF.

The chain recombines TRBV29-1 with TRBJ2-7; D tentatively fits TRBD1 or TRBD2 (5 bases each). Per the germline V gene, CDR1 is SQVTM and CDR2 is ANQGSEA. CDR3 length: 12 amino acids. V was pared by 8 bases and J by 2 bases, with 13 bases between. The CDR3 loop reads CSFRDAAYEQYF. The DNA for the CDR3 is TGCAGCTTCCGGGACGCAGCCTACGAGCAGTACTTC.

The gene calls are TRBV6-5 and TRBJ1-1; D might be TRBD1 (5 bases). The germline V gene has CDR1 MNHEY and CDR2 SVGAGI. V was clipped by 7 bases and J by 11 bases, with 20 bases between them. The CDR3 sequence is 13 residues long. The CDR3 DNA reads TGTGCCAGCACCTTGGGCGGGGGGGGTCTGGCTTTCTTT. This sequence encodes CASTLGGGGLAFF.

This clonotype was counted only a few times. The rearrangement joins TRBV29-1 to TRBJ1-1; perhaps TRBD1 as D (6 bases). V was clipped by 5 bases and J by 3 bases, with 13 bases between them. CDR1 is SQVTM and CDR2 is ANQGSEA in the germline V gene. This CDR3 comprises 13 residues. The DNA for the CDR3 is TGCAGCGTTTCTACAGGGTATGACACTGAAGCTTTCTTT. Amino acid sequence: CSVSTGYDTEAFF.

This chain uses TRBV9 with TRBJ2-5; 8 bases match TRBD2. Germline V gives CDR1 SGDLS, CDR2 YYNGEE. Trimming removed 0 bases from V and 5 bases from J; junction bases left unmatched: 3. The CDR3 contains 14 residues. CDR3 in amino acids: CASSVGGGPETQYF. The CDR3 nucleotides are TGTGCCAGCAGCGTAGGCGGGGGGCCGGAGACCCAGTACTTC.

The chain joins TRBV29-1 to TRBJ2-2, with a tentative D call TRBD2 (5 bases). CDR1 and CDR2 (germline): SQVTM, ANQGSEA. The CDR3 runs to 13 residues. V dropped 3 bases and J dropped 6 bases, with 11 bases sitting between them. The CDR3 is CSVDEGRAGELFF. The CDR3 coding sequence is TGCAGCGTTGACGAGGGCCGCGCCGGGGAGCTGTTTTTT.

The V call is TRBV27, the J call TRBJ2-7; D could derive from TRBD1 or TRBD2 (5 bases each). The CDR3 sequence is 14 residues long. Germline V gene data show CDR1 as MNHEY and CDR2 as SMNVEV (reference sequence). V lost 5 bases and J lost 3, with 14 bases in between. CDR3 in amino acids: CASSGSGALYEQYF. As DNA, the CDR3 is TGTGCCAGCAGTGGGTCCGGGGCCCTCTACGAGCAGTACTTC.